This T cell receptor beta chain is from a study of blood T cells in healthy people across ages. Study context: When template switching was applied, about one barcoded beta molecule was captured per two T cells. Whole-study results and caveats: Correlation between TCR beta diversity and naive T cell percentage was strong.

CDR1 and CDR2 (germline): SEHNR, FQNEAQ (reference sequence). The CDR3 loop spans 12 amino acids. V shed 8 bases, J shed 15 bases, and the junction held 12 bases outside the gene matches. Healthy Russian Caucasian donors spanned ages about 6 to 100 years. Every participating donor contributed 8 to 10 milliliters of peripheral blood through a draw. Together with a sample-barcoded 5' primer, a J-beta primer mix was included in a second PCR lasting about 6 to 11 cycles. TCRdb re-called the 5' RACE reads through MiXCR, storing one row per CDR3 protein. The sample has some 1.5 million distinct CDR3 sequences, approximately 28% seen once. This clonotype was detected many times. Antigen unknown.

The V call is TRBV7-9, the J call TRBJ2-4; 8 nucleotides match TRBD1. The sequence derives from a woman aged 25 to 39 in good health. The sequenced sample consisted of blood. CDR3 residues: CASQKGTGRWYF. The DNA of the CDR3 is TGTGCCAGCCAGAAAGGGACAGGTCGTTGGTACTTC.